This T cell receptor (beta chain) derives from a study of T cell repertoires in cytomegalovirus infection. Study details: Public TCR beta signatures were indicative of both CMV infection and a matching HLA type. Regarding the study as a whole: CMV-specific HLA-C-restricted TCR beta clonotypes dominated the ex vivo response. Carriers of CMV plus the relevant HLA were identified by cumulative public TCR beta family frequency.

Germline values: CDR1 MGHRA, CDR2 YSYEKL. V was pared by 4 bases and J by 4 bases, with 6 bases between. CDR3 length: 12 residues. This clonotype has only a few counts. The target antigen is unknown. TCRdb recomputed calls from the reads with MiXCR, one row per CDR3 protein. This sample has 740,000 or so distinct CDR3 sequences; 35% occur once, and the top ten carry 2.5% to 3.5%. The J gene is TRBJ2-3, the V gene TRBV4-1; D is unresolved. The sample taken for sequencing was PBMCs. The receptor's source is a human donor in good health (CMV status not recorded). Some clones in this sample may be carry-over from other donors' samples. The CDR3 reads CASSPYSDTQYF. CDR3 sequence (DNA): TGCGCCAGCAGCCCATATTCAGATACGCAGTATTTT.